These T cell receptor beta chains were read from a single sample in a study of blood T cell repertoires in COVID-19. TCRdb's table, derived via immunoSEQ multiplex PCR, lists solely in-frame clones and lacks some. This table has tens of thousands of clones, 60% to 85% appearing once. Sequenced sample: peripheral blood. Receptors originate from a human donor in a cohort sampled during active COVID-19. CDR3s include the opening cysteine and the closing phenylalanine or tryptophan. Fields, in order: V gene, CDR3 length, clone size, J gene, D gene, CDR3 protein, CDR3 DNA. A D gene is named only where the DNA matches it firmly. Some rows have no size entry. The others give once, few or many, or a class for an expanded clone.

TRBV3-1/TRBV3-2	17	NA	TRBJ1-6	TRBD1	CASSATGVHSYNSPLHF	TGTGCCAGCAGCGCTACAGGGGTTCACTCCTATAATTCACCCCTCCACTTT
TRBV27	12	NA	TRBJ2-2	NA	CASNTGAGELFF	TGTGCCAGCAACACAGGTGCCGGGGAGCTGTTTTTT
TRBV19	19	NA	TRBJ2-2	NA	CASSTMGGTGLKNTGELFF	TGTGCCAGTAGCACTATGGGCGGCACAGGGCTCAAGAACACCGGGGAGCTGTTTTTT
TRBV27	20	NA	TRBJ2-3	TRBD2	CASSLRRPTSAGGGTDTQYF	TGTGCCAGCAGTCTCCGACGGCCGACCTCGGCGGGGGGGGGCACAGATACGCAGTATTTT
TRBV29-1	12	NA	TRBJ2-7	TRBD2	CSVLAGGYEQYF	TGCAGCGTTTTAGCGGGAGGCTACGAGCAGTACTTC
TRBV2	14	NA	TRBJ1-3	NA	CASGALGSGNTIYF	TGTGCCAGCGGGGCTTTGGGCTCTGGAAACACCATATATTTT
TRBV19	14	NA	TRBJ2-2	TRBD1	CAIAQGAGTGELFF	TGTGCCATCGCACAGGGGGCGGGCACCGGGGAGCTGTTTTTT
TRBV21-1	14	NA	TRBJ1-1	NA	CASSVPPKNTEAFF	TGTGCCAGCAGCGTCCCGCCTAAGAACACTGAAGCTTTCTTT
TRBV7-9	13	few	TRBJ2-7	TRBD1	CASSRQGDYEQYF	TGTGCCAGCAGCCGACAGGGCGACTACGAGCAGTACTTC
TRBV5-1	15	NA	TRBJ1-1	NA	CASAALGPMNTEAFF	TGCGCCAGCGCCGCACTAGGCCCGATGAACACTGAAGCTTTCTTT
TRBV19	15	NA	TRBJ2-1	TRBD1	CASSRQGSSYNEQFF	TGTGCCAGTAGCCGACAGGGGAGCTCCTACAATGAGCAGTTCTTC
TRBV6-1	17	NA	TRBJ2-7	TRBD2	CASSEVRGGTTSYEQYF	TGTGCCAGCAGTGAAGTAAGGGGAGGGACCACTTCCTACGAGCAGTACTTC
TRBV2	13	NA	TRBJ1-4	NA	CASSRGGNEKLFF	TGTGCCAGCTCCCGGGGAGGTAATGAAAAACTGTTTTTT
TRBV15	14	NA	TRBJ2-7	NA	CATSREGGSYEQYF	TGTGCCACCAGCAGAGAGGGGGGTTCCTACGAGCAGTACTTC
TRBV28	15	once	TRBJ2-7	TRBD1	CASSLPAGQGVEQYF	TGTGCCAGCAGTTTACCCGCTGGGCAGGGGGTTGAGCAGTACTTC
TRBV7-4	20	many	TRBJ2-2	TRBD2	CASSFLLPAGTSKNTGELFF	TGTGCCAGCAGCTTCTTACTACCCGCCGGGACTAGCAAGAACACCGGGGAGCTGTTTTTT
TRBV4-1	14	NA	TRBJ2-5	NA	CASSQDNYQETQYF	TGCGCCAGCAGCCAAGATAACTACCAAGAGACCCAGTACTTC
TRBV9	16	NA	TRBJ2-5	TRBD1	CASATGDRGYQETQYF	TGTGCCAGCGCTACCGGGGACAGGGGGTACCAAGAGACCCAGTACTTC
TRBV28	13	NA	TRBJ2-7	NA	CASSSPQTYEQYF	TGTGCCAGCAGTTCCCCTCAGACCTACGAGCAGTACTTC
TRBV7-9	14	few	TRBJ2-2	NA	CASSFFLETGELFF	TGTGCCAGCAGCTTTTTTCTAGAGACCGGGGAGCTGTTTTTT
TRBV29-1	14	NA	TRBJ1-1	NA	CSVQTVSMDTEAFF	TGCAGCGTACAAACGGTTAGCATGGACACTGAAGCTTTCTTT
TRBV5-1	14	once	TRBJ2-3	NA	CASSPGQSPDTQYF	TGCGCCAGCAGCCCCGGACAGTCACCAGATACGCAGTATTTT
TRBV5-6	14	NA	TRBJ1-2	TRBD1	CASSLGQGNYGYTF	TGTGCCAGCAGCTTGGGACAGGGCAACTATGGCTACACCTTC
TRBV3-1/TRBV3-2	17	NA	TRBJ2-3	TRBD2	CASSHFSGGQGTDTQYF	TGTGCCAGCAGCCATTTTAGCGGGGGGCAGGGCACAGATACGCAGTATTTT
TRBV5-8	14	NA	TRBJ2-1	TRBD1	CASSIGTVYNEQFF	TGTGCCAGCAGCATTGGGACAGTTTACAATGAGCAGTTCTTC
TRBV9	16	NA	TRBJ2-1	NA	CASSVVGTGSYNEQFF	TGTGCCAGCAGCGTAGTAGGGACTGGCTCCTACAATGAGCAGTTCTTC
TRBV13	13	medium-sized	TRBJ2-2	NA	CASRPQGIGELFF	TGTGCCAGCAGGCCCCAGGGAATCGGGGAGCTGTTTTTT
TRBV25-1	14	few	TRBJ1-6	NA	CASSDSQPRSPLHF	TGTGCCAGCAGTGATTCCCAACCGCGGTCACCCCTCCACTTT
TRBV15	13	NA	TRBJ2-7	NA	CATSRERSREQYF	TGTGCCACCAGCAGAGAACGGAGTCGGGAGCAGTACTTC
TRBV7-9	16	once	TRBJ1-4	NA	CASSLAGGAGGRKLFF	TGTGCCAGCAGCTTAGCTGGAGGGGCGGGGGGGAGGAAACTGTTTTTT
TRBV6-1	15	NA	TRBJ1-6	TRBD1	CASSEAWTGHSPLHF	TGTGCCAGCAGTGAAGCGTGGACAGGGCATTCACCCCTCCACTTT
TRBV5-1	15	NA	TRBJ2-1	TRBD2	CASSELAASYNEQFF	TGCGCCAGCAGCGAACTAGCGGCCTCCTACAATGAGCAGTTCTTC
TRBV3-1/TRBV3-2	16	NA	TRBJ2-3	TRBD2	CASSQMGLAVTDTQYF	TGTGCCAGCAGCCAAATGGGACTAGCGGTCACAGATACGCAGTATTTT
TRBV19	14	NA	TRBJ2-1	TRBD2	CASRRTSSHNEQFF	TGTGCCAGTAGGCGGACTAGCTCCCACAATGAGCAGTTCTTC
TRBV3-1/TRBV3-2	16	NA	TRBJ1-5	NA	CASSQGAGAGNQPQHF	TGTGCCAGCAGCCAAGGGGCGGGTGCGGGCAATCAGCCCCAGCATTTT
TRBV4-1	16	once	TRBJ2-3	TRBD2	CASSQGFGTSLDTQYF	TGCGCCAGCAGCCAAGGGTTCGGGACTAGCCTAGATACGCAGTATTTT
TRBV4-3	20	NA	TRBJ1-4	NA	CASSSSPPHLTGGLNEKLFF	TGCGCCAGCAGCTCGTCACCACCGCATCTGACGGGGGGTCTTAATGAAAAACTGTTTTTT
TRBV24-1	13	NA	TRBJ1-5	NA	CATSERGNQPQHF	TGTGCCACCAGTGAACGGGGCAATCAGCCCCAGCATTTT
TRBV18	16	once	TRBJ2-1	NA	CASSPSPGAGYNEQFF	TGTGCCAGCTCACCCAGCCCCGGGGCGGGATACAATGAGCAGTTCTTC
TRBV7-9	15	NA	TRBJ1-6	TRBD1	CASSLEQGGNSPLHF	TGTGCCAGCAGCCTAGAGCAGGGGGGTAATTCACCCCTCCACTTT
TRBV12-3/TRBV12-4	12	NA	TRBJ2-7	TRBD2	CASSLRGSEQYF	TGTGCCAGCAGTTTGCGGGGGTCCGAGCAGTACTTC
TRBV3-1/TRBV3-2	15	NA	TRBJ1-1	TRBD1	CASSQRGTGRTEAFF	TGTGCCAGCAGCCAACGGGGGACAGGCCGCACTGAAGCTTTCTTT
TRBV4-3	18	once	TRBJ2-1	NA	CASSQGRMGSAKNNEQFF	TGCGCCAGCAGCCAAGGTCGCATGGGCTCGGCCAAAAACAATGAGCAGTTCTTC
TRBV2	13	NA	TRBJ1-2	NA	CASSSQRADGYTF	TGTGCCAGCAGTTCCCAGCGGGCCGATGGCTACACCTTC
TRBV11-2	16	few	TRBJ2-3	TRBD2	CASSFNSGGHTDTQYF	TGTGCCAGCAGCTTTAATAGCGGGGGCCACACAGATACGCAGTATTTT